These T cell receptor beta chains were read from a single sample in a study of beta chain features in type 1 diabetes. Generated by immunoSEQ multiplex PCR, the TCRdb table keeps only in-frame clones and is missing some. The sample records hundreds of thousands of clones, over 10% being singletons. Sequencing input: naive CD4+ T cells from blood. These receptors all come from a man aged 18 to 29 in good health. The CDR3 runs from the conserved cysteine through the conserved F or W. A D gene is named only where the DNA matches it firmly. Clone size is stated in some rows and not others, as once, few, many or a class when expanded.

D gene	CDR3 length	J gene	clone size	V gene	CDR3 DNA	CDR3 protein
.	15	TRBJ2-1	few	TRBV5-1	TGCGCCAGCAGGTTAGAGCAGGGTAGGATGAATGAGCAGTTCTTC	CASRLEQGRMNEQFF
TRBD1	16	TRBJ2-3	.	TRBV30	TGTGCCTGGAGTCGAAACCGGGACAGAACCACAGATACGCAGTATTTT	CAWSRNRDRTTDTQYF
.	14	TRBJ2-1	.	TRBV7-9	TGTGCCAGCAGCCCAGGGACACCTTACAATGAGCAGTTCTTC	CASSPGTPYNEQFF
TRBD1	14	TRBJ2-7	few	TRBV28	TGTGCCAGTATCCCGGGACAGACCTCCTACGAGCAGTACTTC	CASIPGQTSYEQYF
TRBD2	14	TRBJ2-3	few	TRBV7-2	TGTGCCAGCAGCCGGACTAGCGGGGGGGGTACGCAGTATTTT	CASSRTSGGGTQYF
TRBD2	14	TRBJ2-1	few	TRBV6-6	TGTGCCAGCAGATCCGATGGCGGGGGGAATGAGCAGTTCTTC	CASRSDGGGNEQFF
TRBD1	13	TRBJ1-4	.	TRBV7-2	TGTGCCAGCTCCGGCCCAGGGGGCGAAAAACTGTTTTTT	CASSGPGGEKLFF
TRBD2	19	TRBJ2-3	few	TRBV4-2	TGTGCCAGCAGCCAAGGCGCCGGACTAGCGGGAAGTAACACAGATACGCAGTATTTT	CASSQGAGLAGSNTDTQYF
.	13	TRBJ1-3	.	TRBV28	TGTGCCAGCGGTTCAGGGCATGGAAACACCATATATTTT	CASGSGHGNTIYF
.	18	TRBJ2-3	few	TRBV15	TGTGCCACCAGCAGAGATCGGCCGGAGGGCGGAGGCACAGATACGCAGTATTTT	CATSRDRPEGGGTDTQYF
TRBD2	14	TRBJ2-7	few	TRBV6-6	TGTGCCAGCAATGCGGCGGGAGGGCCCTACGAGCAGTACTTC	CASNAAGGPYEQYF
TRBD2	13	TRBJ2-7	.	TRBV29-1	TGCAGCGTTGTTAGCGGGGCAAGATACGAGCAGTACTTC	CSVVSGARYEQYF
.	17	TRBJ2-1	.	TRBV4-1	TGCGCCAGCAGCCAAGATCCGGGTCAGGGCCACTACAATGAGCAGTTCTTC	CASSQDPGQGHYNEQFF
.	15	TRBJ2-5	.	TRBV6-5	TGTGCCAGCAGTTACTCGGTACTGGTCCAAGAGACCCAGTACTTC	CASSYSVLVQETQYF
.	12	TRBJ1-5	.	TRBV28	TGTGCCAGCAGCAGGTCATATCAGCCCCAGCATTTT	CASSRSYQPQHF
TRBD1	15	TRBJ2-7	.	TRBV18	TGTGCCAGCTCACCTACAGGGGAGAGCTCCTACGAGCAGTACTTC	CASSPTGESSYEQYF
TRBD1	15	TRBJ2-7	.	TRBV7-6	TGTGCCAGCACCCCCTCGGGACAGGGAATGTACGAGCAGTACTTC	CASTPSGQGMYEQYF
TRBD2	16	TRBJ2-3	few	TRBV5-6	TGTGCCAGCAGCCCCGGAAGCGGGGGGTTTACAGATACGCAGTATTTT	CASSPGSGGFTDTQYF
.	13	TRBJ1-4	few	TRBV7-2	TGTGCCAGCAGCGGACAGACTAATGAAAAACTGTTTTTT	CASSGQTNEKLFF
.	14	TRBJ1-2	few	TRBV28	TGTGCCAGCATCTACAGCGGGCGGAACTATGGCTACACCTTC	CASIYSGRNYGYTF
.	13	TRBJ1-4	.	TRBV29-1	TGCAGCGTTGAGGGGAACGAGGGTGAAAAACTGTTTTTT	CSVEGNEGEKLFF
.	14	TRBJ2-1	few	TRBV27	TGTGCCAGCAGCCCTGACTATGGCCCATACGAGCAGTTCTTC	CASSPDYGPYEQFF
.	18	TRBJ1-5	.	TRBV15	TGTGCCACCAGCAGACTACCCCCACAGCTGTATAGCAATCAGCCCCAGCATTTT	CATSRLPPQLYSNQPQHF